The following is a TCR beta chain sequence with its context. This sample stems from a study of blood T cell repertoires in COVID-19. Original processing notes: Reference gene primer amplification gave nucleated cell count estimates. Some clones are missing from TCRdb's copy, which holds only in-frame ones; the method was immunoSEQ multiplex PCR. Clonal size and the V and J genes are those of that table, whereas D and trimming came from the DNA. The sample lists approximately 240,000 clones; about 90% were seen once. Donors were grouped by their self-reported clinical history. CDR1 is MNHEY, CDR2 SVGEGT, per germline. The CDR3 contains 12 residues. Between the trimmed V and J ends, which lost 3 bases and 8 bases, there was a span of 8 bases.

The sequenced sample was PBMCs or T cells enriched from blood (not recorded which). The sequence was collected from a woman aged 18-29 years who had recovered from COVID-19. The chain couples TRBV6-2 or TRBV6-3 to TRBJ1-3; D is uncertain. The CDR3 sequence: CASSYARDTIYF. CDR3 DNA: TGTGCCAGCAGTTATGCCCGGGACACCATATATTTT.